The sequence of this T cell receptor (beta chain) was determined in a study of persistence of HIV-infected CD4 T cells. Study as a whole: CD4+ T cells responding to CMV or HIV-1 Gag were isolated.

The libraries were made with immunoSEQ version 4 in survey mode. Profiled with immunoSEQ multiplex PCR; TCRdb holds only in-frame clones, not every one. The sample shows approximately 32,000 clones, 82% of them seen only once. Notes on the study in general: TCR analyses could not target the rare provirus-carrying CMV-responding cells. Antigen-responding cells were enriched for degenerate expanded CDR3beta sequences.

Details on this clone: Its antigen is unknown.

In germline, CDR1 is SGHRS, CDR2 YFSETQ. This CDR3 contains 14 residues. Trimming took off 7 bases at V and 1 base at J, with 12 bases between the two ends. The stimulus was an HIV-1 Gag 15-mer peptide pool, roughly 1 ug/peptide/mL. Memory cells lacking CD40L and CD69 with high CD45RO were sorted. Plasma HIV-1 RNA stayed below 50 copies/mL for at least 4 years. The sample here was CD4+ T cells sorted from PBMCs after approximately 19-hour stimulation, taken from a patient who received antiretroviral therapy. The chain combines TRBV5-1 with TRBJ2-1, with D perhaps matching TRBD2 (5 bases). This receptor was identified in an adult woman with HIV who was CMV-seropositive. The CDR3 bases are TGCGCCAGCTCCCCCGAGGGTTCCTACAATGAGCAGTTCTTC. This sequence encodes CASSPEGSYNEQFF.